This entry is about one T cell receptor beta chain. TCRdb re-called the PCR reads through MiXCR, storing one row per CDR3 protein. The profile shows approximately 97,000 distinct CDR3 sequences, about half of them singletons. The data were obtained in a study of CDR3 diversity in severe acne. CDR1 and CDR2 from the germline V gene are SGDLS and YYNGEE. The CDR3 has 18 amino acids. V was shortened by 0 bases and J by 2 bases, with 18 bases between the two germline ends. The material sequenced was blood. The TCR sequence derives from a male donor with acne. The V and J genes are TRBV9 and TRBJ1-3, with D possibly matching TRBD1 (6 bases). The CDR3 DNA follows: TGTGCCAGCAGCGTAGCGCCTTCGGGGGGCACTGCTGGAAACACCATATATTTT. This gives the protein CASSVAPSGGTAGNTIYF.